Detailed here is one TCR beta chain. The target antigen is unknown. TCRdb's copy holds only in-frame clones and misses some; the assay was immunoSEQ multiplex PCR. The sample has 95,000 to 110,000 clones; 75% to 95% are singletons. The sample originates from a study of T cell responses to AZD1222 COVID-19 vaccine. General observations from the study: Reports say nearly half of spike-specific TCRs go after unmutated variant regions.

Unmatched junction bases numbered 4, after V lost 2 bases and J lost 0 bases. Per the germline V gene, CDR1 is SGHVS and CDR2 is FQNEAQ. This CDR3 comprises 15 residues. The clonotype comes from an adult who received the AZD1222 COVID-19 vaccine. Sample: peripheral blood, taken 28 days after the second AZD1222 dose. The chain recombines TRBV7-8 with TRBJ2-7; TRBD2 matches at 7 bases. CDR3 amino acids: CASSLRGVPSYEQYF. CDR3 sequence (DNA): TGTGCCAGCAGCTTACGGGGGGTCCCCTCCTACGAGCAGTACTTC.